Below are 30 T cell receptor beta chains sequenced from a single sample in a study of cytomegalovirus exposure and HLA in healthy donors. TCRdb's table, derived via immunoSEQ multiplex PCR, lists solely in-frame clones and lacks some. The repertoire holds 240,000 or so clones, with 86% as singletons. The sequencing input was PBMCs. The receptors here all came from a woman aged 25-40 years in good health and CMV-seropositive.

As for this clone: At one end, the junction sequence differs from germline, possibly due to a read error. The chain employs TRBV7-7 and TRBJ2-1; the match to TRBD2 covers 10 bases. The CDR3 contains 16 residues. The germline V gene has CDR1 SSHAT and CDR2 FNYEAQ (reference sequence). The CDR3 bases are TGTGCTAGCAGTCAGCTAGCGGGAGTATCAAATAATGAGCAGTTCTTC. The encoded protein is CASSQLAGVSNNEQFF.

The chain is built from TRBV30 and TRBJ2-1; TRBD1 matches 7 bases. The germline gives CDR1 GTSNPN, CDR2 SVGIG (reference sequence). Unmatched junction bases numbered 9, after V lost 5 bases and J lost 5 bases. This CDR3 is built from 14 residues. The DNA for the CDR3 is TGTGCCTGGCACCTAGGGGGCACAAACAATGAGCAGTTCTTC. It codes for CAWHLGGTNNEQFF. The complete variable domain, with remaining parts taken from reference TRBV30 and TRBJ2-1, reads SQTIHQWPATLVQPVGSPLSLECTVEGTSNPNLYWYRQAAGRGLQLLFYSVGIGQISSEVPQNLSASRPQDRQFILSSKKLLLSDSGFYLCAWHLGGTNNEQFFGPGTRLTVL.

V usage is TRBV27 and J usage is TRBJ2-7, with 7 bases fitting TRBD1. The length of the CDR3 is 14 residues. The V gene end was trimmed by 8 bases and the J gene end by 4 bases; junction bases not matched to a gene: 11. The germline CDR1 and CDR2 sequences are MNHEY and SMNVEV (reference sequence). The CDR3 DNA sequence: TGTGCCAGCGGCAAACGGGACAGAGTGTACGAGCAGTACTTC. This translates into CASGKRDRVYEQYF.

This clone showed up just once. The chain uses TRBV7-2 and TRBJ1-5; possibly TRBD1 for D (5 bases). Germline V gene lookup returns CDR1 SGHTA and CDR2 FQGNSA. The CDR3 spans 15 residues. With 1 base removed from V and 7 bases from J, the gap between germline ends came to 14 bases. For the CDR3, the DNA is TGTGCCAGCAGCTTAGGGGGTCAGGGTGGACAGCCCCAGCATTTT. It yields the protein CASSLGGQGGQPQHF.

The gene calls are TRBV27 and TRBJ2-1; 13 nucleotides line up with TRBD2. CDR3 size: 17 residues. The V gene's germline CDR1 is MNHEY and CDR2 SMNVEV (reference sequence). With 10 bases clipped from V and 6 bases from J, the junction kept 15 bases outside the gene matches. This CDR3 reads CATQGLAGVAVSNEQFF. The CDR3 region has the DNA TGTGCCACTCAAGGACTAGCGGGAGTTGCGGTTAGCAATGAGCAGTTCTTC.

This clone was counted once. The chain has TRBV11-3 and TRBJ2-3; D is possibly TRBD2 (6 bases). CDR1 SGHNT and CDR2 YENEEA come from the germline V gene. CDR3 size: 14 residues. V lost 3 bases to trimming and J lost 2 bases, with 9 bases between them. This chain's CDR3 is CASSFSGSTDTQYF. Written as DNA, the CDR3 is TGTGCCAGCAGCTTTAGCGGATCCACAGATACGCAGTATTTT.

V usage is TRBV2 and J usage is TRBJ2-3; unclear D gene. The ends were cut back, 7 bases at V and 0 bases at J, with 11 bases in the middle. The germline V gene encodes CDR1 SNHLY and CDR2 FYNNEI. The CDR3 spans 14 residues. The CDR3 sequence: CASKRLTSTDTQYF. DNA for the CDR3: TGTGCCAGCAAACGATTAACTAGCACAGATACGCAGTATTTT.

J is TRBJ1-1 and V is TRBV2, with D unclear. The V gene lost 5 bases and the J gene lost 1 base, with 5 bases spanning the gap. The V gene's germline CDR1 is SNHLY and CDR2 FYNNEI. The CDR3 consists of 12 residues. CDR3 sequence reads: CASSTANTEAFF. The CDR3 DNA is TGTGCCAGCAGTACAGCGAACACTGAAGCTTTCTTT. The full variable domain, completed using reference TRBV2 and TRBJ1-1, is EPEVTQTPSHQVTQMGQEVILRCVPISNHLYFYWYRQILGQKVEFLVSFYNNEISEKSEIFDDQFSVERPDGSNFTLKIRSTKLEDSAMYFCASSTANTEAFFGQGTRLTVV.

The rearrangement uses TRBV30 and TRBJ2-4, with TRBD1 matching over 8 bases. CDR1 GTSNPN and CDR2 SVGIG come from the germline V gene (reference sequence). CDR3 length: 18 amino acids. Trimming took 2 bases from V and 0 from J; bases not matched to a gene: 12. CDR3 DNA: TGTGCCTGGAGTCCCTTGGGCGGACAGGGACTAGCCAAAAACATTCAGTACTTC. Protein: CAWSPLGGQGLAKNIQYF.

The chain joins TRBV6-1 to TRBJ2-7; 7 bases fit TRBD1. The CDR3 totals 12 residues. Germline trimming cut 8 bases from V and 9 bases from J; bases unmatched to any gene: 10. The germline V gene has CDR1 MNHNS and CDR2 SASEGT. The CDR3 nucleotides read TGTGCCAGCCGGGACGAGGGGGCGGCGCAGTACTTC. As protein: CASRDEGAAQYF.

The chain employs TRBV6-5 and TRBJ2-2; D gene unclear. From germline, CDR1 is MNHEY and CDR2 SVGAGI. V lost 7 bases to trimming and J lost 4 bases, with 16 bases between them. The CDR3 runs to 15 residues. The CDR3 loop reads CASNPTSLLTGELFF. The CDR3 DNA follows: TGTGCCAGCAATCCAACCAGTCTTCTCACCGGGGAGCTGTTTTTT.

In its sample, this clone was seen once. This rearrangement joins TRBV6-5 to TRBJ2-3; unclear D gene. Germline-derived CDR1 and CDR2 are MNHEY and SVGAGI. The CDR3 extends over 11 amino acids. The germline V and J ends were trimmed by 5 bases and 6 bases, with 6 bases remaining between them. CDR3 in DNA: TGTGCCAGCAGTACCGCGGATACGCAGTATTTT. Encoded protein: CASSTADTQYF.

The rearrangement joins TRBV2 to TRBJ2-3; 10 nucleotides align to TRBD2. This CDR3 contains 14 residues. Germline V gives CDR1 SNHLY, CDR2 FYNNEI. V lost 3 bases and J lost 8; bases outside the gene matches: 5. For the CDR3, the DNA is TGTGCCAGCAGTGACGAGCGGGGGGGGATTACGCAGTATTTT. The encoded protein is CASSDERGGITQYF.

On this clone: The same CDR3 is also encoded by other DNA sequences in this sample. This chain joins TRBV27 and TRBJ2-1, with D uncertain. V was cut by 0 bases and J by 4 bases, with 4 bases left in between. Germline CDR1 reads MNHEY; CDR2 reads SMNVEV (reference sequence). The CDR3 is made up of 13 amino acids. The DNA for the CDR3 is TGTGCCAGCAGTTTATCGAGATACAATGAGCAGTTCTTC. Protein product: CASSLSRYNEQFF.

V usage is TRBV2 and J usage is TRBJ2-5, with D unclear. V shed 6 bases and J shed 2 bases, with 10 bases lying between them. The CDR3 spans 13 residues. In germline, CDR1 is SNHLY, CDR2 FYNNEI. The CDR3 sequence: CASSNGWQETQYF. The CDR3 DNA follows: TGTGCCAGCAGCAACGGGTGGCAAGAGACCCAGTACTTC.

The chain recombines TRBV9 with TRBJ2-1; 8 bases line up with TRBD2. The ends lost 7 bases at V and 7 bases at J; junction bases unmatched: 19. Looked up from germline, CDR1 is SGDLS and CDR2 is YYNGEE. This CDR3 has 17 amino acids. CDR3 region: CASSYGRGGDLANEQFF. The DNA of the CDR3 is TGTGCCAGCTCCTACGGGAGGGGGGGGGATCTCGCGAATGAGCAGTTCTTC.

This rearrangement joins TRBV5-1 to TRBJ2-7, with 9 bases matching TRBD2. V was pared by 7 bases and J by 3 bases, with 5 bases of the junction left unmatched. The length of the CDR3 is 13 residues. Germline CDR1 and CDR2: SGHRS and YFSETQ. The CDR3 DNA reads as TGCGCCAGCCAGGCGACTAGCGGCTACGAGCAGTACTTC. Amino acid sequence: CASQATSGYEQYF.

This rearrangement joins TRBV10-2 to TRBJ2-2; TRBD1 matches 9 bases. Germline V gives CDR1 WSHSY, CDR2 SAAADI. J was trimmed by 4 bases and V by 5 bases; bases with no gene match: 11. CDR3 length equals 17 residues. The CDR3 DNA reads as TGCGCCAGCAGTCGTCCAACCGGGACAGGGAGCACCGGGGAGCTGTTTTTT. Its translation is CASSRPTGTGSTGELFF.

This chain links TRBV10-3 with TRBJ1-3; 10 nucleotides line up with TRBD1. CDR3 length: 18 residues. CDR1 and CDR2 (germline): ENHRY, SYGVKD. V shed 9 bases, J shed 0 bases, and the junction held 14 bases outside the gene matches. The CDR3 is CAIWAPGTGDSSGNTIYF. Here the CDR3 DNA reads TGTGCCATTTGGGCTCCCGGGACAGGGGACTCCTCTGGAAACACCATATATTTT.

The CDR3: CASSASGIQAYEQYF. Written as DNA, the CDR3 is TGTGCCAGCAGCGCCTCCGGGATCCAAGCCTACGAGCAGTACTTC. The chain employs TRBV5-6 and TRBJ2-7; D is possibly TRBD2 (5 bases). Looked up from germline, CDR1 is SGHDT and CDR2 is YYEEEE. This CDR3 has 15 residues. V lost 4 bases and J 2 bases, leaving 16 bases between the germline ends.

The chain combines TRBV10-3 with TRBJ1-2; D might be TRBD1 (6 bases). In germline, CDR1 is ENHRY, CDR2 SYGVKD. V shed 3 bases and J shed 1 base, with 15 bases lying between them. The CDR3 loop spans 16 amino acids. In DNA form, the CDR3 reads TGTGCCATCAGTGATCGGGGGGCGCGAGGTAACTATGGCTACACCTTC. Amino acid sequence: CAISDRGARGNYGYTF.

V gene TRBV25-1 combines with J gene TRBJ2-1; 11 bases are a match to TRBD2. The CDR3 loop spans 16 amino acids. Trimming at V came to 3 bases and at J to 4 bases, leaving 5 bases not matched to a gene. Germline CDR1 and CDR2: MGHDK and SYGVNS. CDR3 nucleotides: TGTGCCAGCAGTGACGAGAGACTAGCGGGGTACAATGAGCAGTTCTTC. Translating gives CASSDERLAGYNEQFF.

This chain links TRBV18 with TRBJ1-1, with D unresolved. The V end lost 4 bases, the J end lost 7 bases, and 10 bases lay between the germline ends. In germline, CDR1 is KGHSH, CDR2 LQKENI. This CDR3 spans 12 amino acids. The CDR3 loop reads CASSLREFEAFF. The CDR3, as DNA: TGTGCCAGCTCACTCCGGGAATTTGAAGCTTTCTTT. The variable domain in full, completed from reference TRBV18 and TRBJ1-1, reads NAGVMQNPRHLVRRRGQEARLRCSPMKGHSHVYWYRQLPEEGLKFMVYLQKENIIDESGMPKERFSAEFPKEGPSILRIQQVVRGDSAAYFCASSLREFEAFFGQGTRLTVV.

The chain recombines TRBV29-1 with TRBJ2-1; 10 nucleotides match TRBD2. From germline, CDR1 is SQVTM and CDR2 ANQGSEA. The CDR3 runs to 16 residues. J was trimmed by 4 bases and V by 2 bases; bases with no gene match: 8. CDR3 in DNA: TGCAGCGTTGAATTGCTAGCGGGGGTTTTGTACAATGAGCAGTTCTTC. Amino acid sequence: CSVELLAGVLYNEQFF.

This rearrangement joins TRBV9 to TRBJ2-1, with 9 bases aligning to TRBD1. Losses at the gene ends were 4 bases for V and 5 bases for J; bases not matched to a gene: 7. Germline V lookup: CDR1 SGDLS, CDR2 YYNGEE. This CDR3 is built from 15 residues. Here the CDR3 reads CASSLDRGADNEQFF. The CDR3 DNA follows: TGTGCCAGCAGCCTCGACAGGGGGGCCGACAATGAGCAGTTCTTC.

The chain links TRBV5-1 to TRBJ1-5; 8 positions agree with TRBD1. CDR3 length: 15 amino acids. J lost 3 bases, V lost 3 bases, and 5 bases had no gene match. Germline-derived CDR1 and CDR2 are SGHRS and YFSETQ. The CDR3: CASSSGTGVNQPQHF. CDR3 coding DNA: TGCGCCAGCAGCTCCGGGACAGGTGTCAATCAGCCCCAGCATTTT.

The V gene is TRBV7-9, the J gene TRBJ1-1, with TRBD1 as a possible D gene (5 bases). The CDR3 has 14 amino acids. Germline V CDR1 and CDR2: SEHNR, FQNEAQ (reference sequence). Trimming removed 4 bases from V and 4 bases from J, with 13 bases in between. DNA for the CDR3: TGTGCCAGCAGCTCCAGGGTGGTCGGCACTGAAGCTTTCTTT. It translates to CASSSRVVGTEAFF.

The rearrangement links TRBV28 to TRBJ1-4; unclear D gene. V lost 5 bases, J lost 7 bases, and 23 bases lay in between. The germline gives CDR1 MDHEN, CDR2 SYDVKM. CDR3 size: 17 residues. The CDR3 nucleotides are TGTGCCAGCAGTGACGAACCCTCTACTACAAAGAGTGAAAAACTGTTTTTT. It yields the protein CASSDEPSTTKSEKLFF.

The chain uses TRBV7-6 and TRBJ2-7, with 7 bases identical to TRBD1. The CDR3 length is 16 residues. Germline V gene lookup returns CDR1 SGHVS and CDR2 FNYEAQ. V shed 0 bases, J shed 2 bases, and the junction held 7 bases outside the gene matches. CDR3 sequence: CASSLALQGRPYEQYF. CDR3 nucleotides: TGTGCCAGCAGCTTAGCCCTACAGGGGCGTCCCTACGAGCAGTACTTC.

The V call is TRBV5-1, the J call TRBJ2-3, with 14 bases fitting TRBD2. V was pared by 0 bases and J by 4 bases, with 4 bases of the junction left unmatched. The CDR3 loop spans 17 amino acids. Germline CDR1 is SGHRS and CDR2 is YFSETQ. CDR3 sequence (DNA): TGCGCCAGCAGCTTGGTCCCGGGACTAGCGGGAGCAGATACGCAGTATTTT. Its translation: CASSLVPGLAGADTQYF.